Included here is one T cell receptor beta chain sequence, with context. Many counts were recorded for this clonotype. The antigen this receptor binds is unknown. Compared with germline, one end of the junction differs, possibly owing to a read error. Counted from cysteine to phenylalanine, this CDR3 has 10 amino acids. Just CDR3 DNA is preserved here, 30 bases in frame from base 1. The germline V gene encodes CDR1 MDHEN and CDR2 SYDVKM. The donors were a few dozen Caucasian individuals from Russia, aged 6 to 90 years, who were systemically healthy. Each donor gave around 9.9 milliliters of peripheral blood, collected into EDTA-treated Vacutainer tubes. Ficoll-Paque density-gradient centrifugation was used to isolate PBMCs, with at least 7 million per sample. Trizol reagent was used to extract total RNA from PBMCs, with at least 6 micrograms per sample. The percentages of naive CD45RAhigh/CD27high T cells were determined by flow cytometry on a PBMC aliquot from every donor.

The source of the sample is a study of blood T cells in healthy people across ages (dated by TCRdb to the mid-2010s). For the wider study: In model experiments, roughly one uniquely barcoded TCR beta cDNA molecule per two T cells was captured by template switching. For two donors (one aged 18 to 29 and one aged 80 or older), the study analyzed two additional independent replicas of 1 million unique cDNA reads from the same blood draw. To avoid experimental bias, donors of different ages were distributed randomly across sequencing lanes. The donors were divided into four age groups: young (average approximately 17 years), middle-aged (almost 40), aged (around 59) and long-lived (roughly 86). Using deep sequencing normalized with unique cDNA molecular identifiers, the study measured how TCR beta repertoire diversity changes with age.

The library was obtained by 5' RACE. TCRdb records Illumina HiSeq 2500 as the sequencer. The second PCR ran for about 6 to 12 cycles and used a J-beta primer mix along with a sample-barcoded 5' primer. Each TCR beta cDNA molecule received a unique molecular identifier from a template-switch 5' adaptor carrying 12 random nucleotides. Each sample yielded at least 3 million CDR3-containing paired-end reads. First-strand cDNA synthesis was performed from all RNA using the Mint cDNA synthesis kit, with priming by a TRBC-specific oligonucleotide. All cDNA was treated with uracil-DNA glycosylase and then went through a first 18-cycle PCR with the universal primers M1SS and BC2_uni_R. As for the authors' bioinformatics: Each sample was normalized by randomly selecting 1 million high-quality reads, each carrying a distinct molecular identifier. Reads sharing molecular identifiers were discarded rather than binned into consensus sequences. MiTCR, set to a Q25 quality threshold and the strictest error-elimination algorithm, was used for CDR3 identification, clonotype clustering and error correction. Lower-bound total TCR beta diversity was estimated with a nonparametric unseen species model using Euler transformation. In-frame beta chains were kept once TCRdb had trimmed the public reads at Q25 with fastp and called clones with MiXCR. Entries are consolidated by CDR3 protein sequence, retaining the most common genes and DNA. The V and J calls and clone size are TCRdb's, not the authors'. The table for this sample lists 850,000 to 950,000 distinct CDR3 sequences; about 28% of them were counted only once. Clones ranked in the top ten supply roughly 17% of the sample.

Overall results and qualifications from the work: As age increased, observed TCR beta diversity per million T cells dropped in a roughly linear way, and a significant reduction was already evident by age approximately 40. Estimates of total diversity based on one million sequenced T cells were regarded as lower bounds and as underestimates. The long-lived group showed more naive CD4+ T cells, fewer expanded clones and increased TCR diversity than the aged group, suggesting age selection. Since profiling was done on bulk unsorted PBMCs, naive and antigen-experienced compartments could not be conclusively compared. A strong correlation was found between observed TCR beta diversity and the percentage of naive T cells measured by flow cytometry. Because the CMV infection status of the donors was unknown, age-related changes in expanded clonotypes may potentially have been confounded.

The material sequenced was blood. This TCR was sampled from an elderly woman in good health. Recombination joined TRBV28 with TRBJ2-1, with the D gene too uncertain to name. The bases read TGCGCCAGCAGCCGCAATGAGCAGTTCTTC. Translated, this is CASSRNEQFF. Here the CDR3 is joined to the reference TRBV28 and TRBJ2-1 genes, and the full variable domain is: DVKVTQSSRYLVKRTGEKVFLECVQDMDHENMFWYRQDPGLGLRLIYFSYDVKMKEKGDIPEGYSVSREKKERFSLILESASTNQTSMYLCASSRNEQFFGPGTRLTVL.